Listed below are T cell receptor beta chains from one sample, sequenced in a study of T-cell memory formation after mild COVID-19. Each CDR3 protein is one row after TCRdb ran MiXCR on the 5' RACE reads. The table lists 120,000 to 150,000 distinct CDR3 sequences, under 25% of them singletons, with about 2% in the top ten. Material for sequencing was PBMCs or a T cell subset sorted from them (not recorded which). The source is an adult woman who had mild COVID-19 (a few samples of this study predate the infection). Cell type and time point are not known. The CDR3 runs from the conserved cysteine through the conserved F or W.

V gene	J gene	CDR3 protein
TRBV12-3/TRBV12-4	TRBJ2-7	CASSSTGLSYEQYF
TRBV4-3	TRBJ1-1	CASSQDLRTNTEAFF
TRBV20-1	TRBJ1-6	CSASFQDGVLHF
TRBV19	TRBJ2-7	CASSKGSRYYEQYF
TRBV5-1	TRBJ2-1	CASGISGGANEQFF
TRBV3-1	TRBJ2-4	CASSRPSGSGVNIQYF
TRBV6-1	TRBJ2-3	CASSPAGDTDTQYF
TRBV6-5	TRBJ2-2	CASSSGSNTGELFF
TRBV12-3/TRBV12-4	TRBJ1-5	CASGSVPNQPQHF
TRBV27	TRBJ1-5	CASSPRQGWNRNQPQHF
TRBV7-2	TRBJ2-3	CASSFSSGITDTQYF
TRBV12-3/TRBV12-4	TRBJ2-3	CASKVLSSTDTQYF
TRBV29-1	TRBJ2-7	CSVSPGTGYEQYF
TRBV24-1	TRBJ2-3	CATSDLSLRGKTDTQYF
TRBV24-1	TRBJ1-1	CATSDLGGQPNTEAFF
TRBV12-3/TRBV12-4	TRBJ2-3	CASSPIGGGSTDTQYF
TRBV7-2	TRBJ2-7	CASSLGPAGGITYEQYF
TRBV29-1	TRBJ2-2	CSAPTSAGTGELFF
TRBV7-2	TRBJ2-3	CASSFLPPGQGRTDTQYF
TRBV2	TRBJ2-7	CASRRAGTSRTTSEQYF
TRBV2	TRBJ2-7	CAKRGLAGSYEQYF
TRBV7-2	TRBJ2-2	CASSLYGTGNTGELFF
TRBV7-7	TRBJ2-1	CASSATSGLALNEQFF
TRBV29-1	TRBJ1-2	CSFRGEGARGYTF
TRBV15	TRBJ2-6	CATTLQGRSGANVLTF
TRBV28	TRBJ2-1	CATCGTSGYNEQFF
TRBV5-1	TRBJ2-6	CASSLGLISSGANVLTF
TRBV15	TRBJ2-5	CATSRDRLAGNRGETQYF
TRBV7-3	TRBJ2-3	CASSKPPASGGTDTQYF
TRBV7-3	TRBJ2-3	CASSYYGGENTQYF
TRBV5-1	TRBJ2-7	CASSLRAGTTYEQYF
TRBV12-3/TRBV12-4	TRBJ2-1	CASRTRGYNEQFF
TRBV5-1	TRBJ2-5	CASSLLQGQETQYF
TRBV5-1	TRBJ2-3	CASSWSGGRDTQYF